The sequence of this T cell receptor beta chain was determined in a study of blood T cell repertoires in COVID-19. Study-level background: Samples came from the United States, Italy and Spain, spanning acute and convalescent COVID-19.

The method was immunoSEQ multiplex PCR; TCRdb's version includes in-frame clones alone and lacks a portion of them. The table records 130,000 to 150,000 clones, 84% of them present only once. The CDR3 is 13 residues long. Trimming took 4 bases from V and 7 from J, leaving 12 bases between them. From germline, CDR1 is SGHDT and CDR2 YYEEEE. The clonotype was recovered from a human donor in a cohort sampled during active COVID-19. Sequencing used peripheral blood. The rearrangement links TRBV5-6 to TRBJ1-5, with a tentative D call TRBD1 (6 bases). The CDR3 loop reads CASSITGKQPQHF. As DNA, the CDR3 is TGTGCCAGCAGCATTACAGGGAAACAGCCCCAGCATTTT.